This TCR beta chain comes out of a study of neurological immune-mediated disorders. At least ten counts were recorded for this clonotype. CDR1 is MNHNY and CDR2 is SVGAGI in the germline V gene (reference sequence). V dropped 2 bases and J dropped 8 bases, with 16 bases sitting between them. The CDR3 is 15 residues long. 2 million PBMCs stored at -80 C were the source of the unsorted libraries. MiXCR, applied by TCRdb to the 5' RACE reads, yields one record per CDR3 protein. The sample has 69,000 or so distinct CDR3 sequences; around 5% are singletons. This sequence originates from a woman between 70 and 85 years old with multiple sclerosis. The chain is built from TRBV6-6 and TRBJ2-1, with D unclear. Material for sequencing was PBMCs. The CDR3 loop reads CASSYPKGGGDEQFF. CDR3 sequence (DNA): TGTGCCAGCAGTTACCCTAAGGGTGGCGGCGATGAGCAGTTCTTC.